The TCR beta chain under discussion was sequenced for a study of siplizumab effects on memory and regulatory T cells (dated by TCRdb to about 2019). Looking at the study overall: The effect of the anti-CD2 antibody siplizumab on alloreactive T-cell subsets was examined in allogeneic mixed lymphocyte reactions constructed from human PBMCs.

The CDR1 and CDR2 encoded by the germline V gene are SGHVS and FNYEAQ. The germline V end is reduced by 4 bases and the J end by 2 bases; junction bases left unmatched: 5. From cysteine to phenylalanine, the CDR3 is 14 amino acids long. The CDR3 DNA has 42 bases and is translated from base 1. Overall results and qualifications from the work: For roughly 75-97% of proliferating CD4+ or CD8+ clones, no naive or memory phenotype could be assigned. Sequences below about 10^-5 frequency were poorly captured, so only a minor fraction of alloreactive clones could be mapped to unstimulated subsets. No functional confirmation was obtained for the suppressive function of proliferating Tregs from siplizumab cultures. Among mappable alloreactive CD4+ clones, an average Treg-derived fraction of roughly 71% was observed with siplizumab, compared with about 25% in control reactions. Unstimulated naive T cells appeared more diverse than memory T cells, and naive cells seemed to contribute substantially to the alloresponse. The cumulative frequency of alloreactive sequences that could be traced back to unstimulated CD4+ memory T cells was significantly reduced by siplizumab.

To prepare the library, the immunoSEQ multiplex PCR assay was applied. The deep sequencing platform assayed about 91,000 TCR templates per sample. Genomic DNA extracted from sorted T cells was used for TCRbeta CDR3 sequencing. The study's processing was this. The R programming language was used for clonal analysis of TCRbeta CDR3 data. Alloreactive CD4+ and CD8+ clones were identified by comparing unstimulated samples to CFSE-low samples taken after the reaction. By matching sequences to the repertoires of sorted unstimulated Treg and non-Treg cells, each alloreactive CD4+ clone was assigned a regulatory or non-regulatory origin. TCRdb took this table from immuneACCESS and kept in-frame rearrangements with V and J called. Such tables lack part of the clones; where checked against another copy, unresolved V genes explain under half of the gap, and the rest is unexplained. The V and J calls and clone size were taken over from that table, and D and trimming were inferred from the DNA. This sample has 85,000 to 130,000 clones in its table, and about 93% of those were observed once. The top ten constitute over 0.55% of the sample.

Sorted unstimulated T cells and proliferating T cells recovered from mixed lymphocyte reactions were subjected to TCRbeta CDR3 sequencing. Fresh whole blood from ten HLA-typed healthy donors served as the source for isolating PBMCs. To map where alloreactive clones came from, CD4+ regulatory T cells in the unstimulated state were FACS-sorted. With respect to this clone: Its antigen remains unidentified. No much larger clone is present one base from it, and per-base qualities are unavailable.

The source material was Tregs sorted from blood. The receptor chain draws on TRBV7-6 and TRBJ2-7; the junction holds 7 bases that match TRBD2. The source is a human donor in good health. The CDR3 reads CASSSSGTPYEQYF. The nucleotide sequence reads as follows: TGTGCCAGCAGCTCCAGCGGGACCCCCTACGAGCAGTACTTC. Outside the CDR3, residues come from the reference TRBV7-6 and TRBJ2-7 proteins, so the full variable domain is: GAGVSQSPRYKVTKRGQDVALRCDPISGHVSLYWYRQALGQGPEFLTYFNYEAQQDKSGLPNDRFSAERPEGSISTLTIQRTEQRDSAMYRCASSSSGTPYEQYFGPGTRLTVT.